The 32 T cell receptor beta chains presented below share a single source sample, sequenced in a study of blood T cell repertoires in COVID-19. Sequencing used immunoSEQ multiplex PCR; TCRdb keeps in-frame clones, though not all of them. The data show around 190,000 clones, 81% seen once. Material: peripheral blood. These receptors were collected from a woman in her thirties or forties with COVID-19, enrolled during active disease.

The V and J genes are TRBV29-1 and TRBJ2-7; D may be TRBD2 (6 bases). Trimming shortened V by 7 bases and J by 3 bases, and 10 bases separated the two germline ends. Germline lookup yields CDR1 SQVTM and CDR2 ANQGSEA. The CDR3 runs 11 residues. Written as DNA, the CDR3 is TGCAGCGGTGGGACTCGCTACGAGCAGTACTTC. Protein: CSGGTRYEQYF.

The chain carries TRBV9 and TRBJ2-5; 8 bases agree with TRBD2. CDR3 length: 12 amino acids. The ends lost 7 bases at V and 5 bases at J; junction bases unmatched: 4. CDR1 and CDR2 (germline): SGDLS, YYNGEE. CDR3 protein: CASRSSGETQYF. In DNA form, the CDR3 reads TGTGCCAGCCGATCTAGCGGGGAGACCCAGTACTTC.

DNA for the CDR3: TGCAGCGTTGAGGCTAGCGGGAGGGCCCAGTACTTC. Protein: CSVEASGRAQYF. The J gene is TRBJ2-7, the V gene TRBV29-1, with 12 positions matching TRBD2. The J segment lost 10 bases and the V segment lost 3 bases, leaving 4 bases of the junction unmatched. CDR1 is SQVTM and CDR2 is ANQGSEA in the germline V gene. The CDR3 has 12 residues.

This clone was found once. This chain connects TRBV21-1 to TRBJ2-2; the table calls TRBD2, which could not be checked here. TRBV21-1 is annotated as a pseudogene. This CDR3 contains 16 residues. The CDR3 region has the DNA TGTGCCAGCAGCAAAGGGCGTTGGGAGGGAACCGGGGAGCTGTTTTTT. Encoded protein: CASSKGRWEGTGELFF.

There are a few counts of this clone. The chain is built from TRBV19 and TRBJ2-1; D remains unclear. Germline V gene sequence: CDR1 LNHDA, CDR2 SQIVND (reference sequence). CDR3 size: 16 residues. Trimming shortened V by 5 bases and J by 5 bases, and 19 bases separated the two germline ends. The CDR3 sequence is CASSGDRGTPHNEQFF. In DNA form, the CDR3 reads TGTGCCAGTAGTGGTGATAGAGGCACACCGCACAATGAGCAGTTCTTC.

The V gene is TRBV7-8, the J gene TRBJ2-2; 7 positions agree with TRBD1. This CDR3 comprises 15 residues. V dropped 5 bases and J dropped 4; count of bases not matched to a gene: 7. Germline lookup yields CDR1 SGHVS and CDR2 FQNEAQ. This CDR3 is CASSVTGTATGELFF. DNA of the CDR3: TGTGCCAGCAGCGTGACCGGGACAGCCACCGGGGAGCTGTTTTTT.

This clone was counted only a few times. The chain is built from TRBV11-1 and TRBJ1-4, with 10 bases fitting TRBD1. V lost 5 bases, J lost 8 bases, and 8 bases stayed unmatched. The CDR3 totals 15 residues. CDR1 and CDR2 from the germline V gene are SGHAT and FQDESV (reference sequence). CDR3: CASSLGTGEGEKLFF. Written as DNA, the CDR3 is TGTGCCAGCAGCCTCGGGACAGGGGAAGGAGAAAAACTGTTTTTT. The full variable domain, with the rest looked up from reference TRBV11-1 and TRBJ1-4, is EAEVAQSPRYKITEKSQAVAFWCDPISGHATLYWYRQILGQGPELLVQFQDESVVDDSQLPKDRFSAERLKGVDSTLKIQPAELGDSAMYLCASSLGTGEGEKLFFGSGTQLSVL.

The chain employs TRBV7-9 and TRBJ2-4, with 8 bases aligning to TRBD2. Germline lookup yields CDR1 SEHNR and CDR2 FQNEAQ (reference sequence). Trimming at V came to 2 bases and at J to 2 bases, leaving 2 bases not matched to a gene. This CDR3 spans 15 amino acids. The CDR3 reads CASSLLAGTKNIQYF. The CDR3 bases are TGTGCCAGCAGCTTATTAGCGGGGACCAAAAACATTCAGTACTTC.

The genes are TRBV18 and TRBJ2-7; D unclear. This CDR3 has 15 residues. Germline CDR1 and CDR2: KGHSH and LQKENI. Trimming cost V 3 bases and J 0 bases, with 12 bases left between them. The CDR3 loop reads CASSPLPVSSYEQYF. CDR3 bases: TGTGCCAGCTCACCTTTGCCGGTAAGCTCCTACGAGCAGTACTTC.

J is TRBJ2-7 and V is TRBV7-9; D is ambiguous. The CDR3 has 12 residues. From germline, CDR1 is SEHNR and CDR2 FQNEAQ (reference sequence). Deletions cut 1 base from V and 2 bases from J, with 3 bases between. The CDR3 DNA sequence: TGTGCCAGCAGCTTAGAGCCCTACGAGCAGTACGTC. It translates to CASSLEPYEQYV.

The rearrangement joins TRBV11-2 to TRBJ2-7, with TRBD2 matching over 8 bases. The CDR3 covers 15 residues. V lost 3 bases, J lost 4 bases, and 8 bases stayed unmatched. In germline, CDR1 is SGHAT, CDR2 FQNNGV. DNA of the CDR3: TGTGCCAGCAGCTTGGAAGCGGGAGAAGGATACGAGCAGTACTTC. Translating gives CASSLEAGEGYEQYF. Variable domain in full (rest from reference TRBV11-2 and TRBJ2-7): EAGVAQSPRYKIIEKRQSVAFWCNPISGHATLYWYQQILGQGPKLLIQFQNNGVVDDSQLPKDRFSAERLKGVDSTLKIQPAKLEDSAVYLCASSLEAGEGYEQYFGPGTRLTVT.

V usage is TRBV6-4 and J usage is TRBJ2-1; tentatively, D is TRBD1 (5 bases). Germline-derived CDR1 and CDR2 are MRHNA and SNTAGT. The CDR3 consists of 15 residues. V shed 2 bases and J shed 8 bases, with 16 bases lying between them. In DNA, the CDR3 is TGTGCCAGCAGTGACGGGGCAGGTACCAAGGATGAGCAGTTCTTC. Translating gives CASSDGAGTKDEQFF.

The chain links TRBV2 to TRBJ2-2; D ambiguous. Germline values: CDR1 SNHLY, CDR2 FYNNEI. The V gene lost 4 bases and the J gene lost 5 bases, with 11 bases spanning the gap. The CDR3 sequence is 14 residues long. This CDR3 is CASSVGAVTGELFF. CDR3 nucleotide sequence: TGTGCCAGCAGTGTAGGAGCTGTTACCGGGGAGCTGTTTTTT.

The chain is built from TRBV28 and TRBJ1-1; D remains ambiguous. Trimming pared 5 bases from V and 7 bases from J, leaving 11 bases between. Germline V gene sequence: CDR1 MDHEN, CDR2 SYDVKM. This CDR3 spans 12 amino acids. The CDR3 is CASSREVGEAFF. CDR3 coding DNA: TGTGCCAGCAGTCGAGAGGTGGGTGAAGCTTTCTTT.

V usage is TRBV5-4 and J usage is TRBJ2-1; no clear D. CDR1 and CDR2 (germline): SGHNT, YYREEE (reference sequence). The CDR3 length is 15 residues. V was cut by 2 bases and J by 0 bases, with 9 bases left in between. CDR3: CASSLFGSSYNEQFF. The CDR3 coding sequence is TGTGCCAGCAGCTTATTCGGTAGCTCCTACAATGAGCAGTTCTTC.

The gene calls are TRBV10-3 and TRBJ2-2; 8 nucleotides match TRBD2. This CDR3 contains 14 residues. With 3 bases clipped from V and 7 bases from J, the junction kept 4 bases outside the gene matches. From germline, CDR1 is ENHRY and CDR2 SYGVKD. CDR3 residues: CAISDGLASGELFF. CDR3 in DNA: TGTGCCATCAGTGACGGACTAGCTAGCGGGGAGCTGTTTTTT.

As to this clone: Other DNA sequences within the sample encode an identical CDR3. The V call is TRBV6-5, the J call TRBJ2-7; 9 bases match TRBD1. The trim removed 5 bases at V and 3 bases at J, leaving 5 bases unmatched. This CDR3 contains 14 residues. Germline V gene lookup returns CDR1 MNHEY and CDR2 SVGAGI. The CDR3 coding sequence is TGTGCCAGCAGTCCGGGACAGGGTTTCTACGAGCAGTACTTC. Its translation: CASSPGQGFYEQYF.

V is TRBV27 and J is TRBJ1-1; D gene ambiguous. From germline, CDR1 is MNHEY and CDR2 SMNVEV (reference sequence). V was shortened by 0 bases and J by 5 bases, with 10 bases between the two germline ends. This CDR3 region has 14 residues. This CDR3 reads CASSLSGVGTEAFF. CDR3 nucleotide sequence: TGTGCCAGCAGTTTATCCGGGGTAGGAACTGAAGCTTTCTTT.

J is TRBJ2-1 and V is TRBV20-1; D is uncertain. The CDR3 contains 11 residues. Germline lookup yields CDR1 DFQATT and CDR2 SNEGSKA (reference sequence). The V gene lost 1 base and the J gene lost 6 bases, with 4 bases spanning the gap. The CDR3 DNA is TGCAGTGCTAGAGGGCCCAATGAGCAGTTCTTC. It codes for CSARGPNEQFF.

The gene calls are TRBV19 and TRBJ2-1; TRBD2 matches at 8 bases. CDR1 is LNHDA and CDR2 is SQIVND in the germline V gene (reference sequence). CDR3 length: 14 amino acids. V was clipped by 10 bases and J by 1 base; unmatched bases: 6. This CDR3 is CATNPGGSYNEQFF. The DNA for the CDR3 is TGTGCCACAAACCCGGGGGGGTCCTACAATGAGCAGTTCTTC.

The chain couples TRBV4-1 to TRBJ2-2; D is ambiguous. V shed 6 bases and J shed 5 bases, with 13 bases lying between them. The germline CDR1 and CDR2 sequences are MGHRA and YSYEKL. CDR3 length: 14 residues. The CDR3 is CASRHRLLTGELFF. CDR3 in DNA: TGCGCCAGCAGACACCGACTCTTGACCGGGGAGCTGTTTTTT.

The chain joins TRBV18 to TRBJ2-5, with a possible D match to TRBD1 (5 bases). The germline V gene encodes CDR1 KGHSH and CDR2 LQKENI. Trimming pared 3 bases from V and 13 bases from J, leaving 30 bases between. The CDR3 is 17 residues long. CDR3 protein: CASSPPVNSSGFRTLYF. The CDR3 DNA follows: TGTGCCAGCTCACCCCCCGTTAATAGTTCAGGGTTCCGGACACTGTACTTC.

The chain has TRBV11-2 and TRBJ2-3; D is unclear. CDR3 length: 12 residues. V gave up 2 bases and J gave up 4 bases, with 4 bases separating them. CDR1 is SGHAT and CDR2 is FQNNGV in the germline V gene. The CDR3 spells CASSLTPDTQYF. CDR3 bases: TGTGCCAGCAGCTTAACACCAGATACGCAGTATTTT.

The rearrangement joins TRBV9 to TRBJ2-3; 15 positions agree with TRBD2. CDR3 length: 16 amino acids. Unmatched junction bases numbered 7, after V lost 3 bases and J lost 8 bases. CDR1 and CDR2 (germline): SGDLS, YYNGEE. CDR3 amino acids: CASSASPGLAGGTQYF. CDR3 DNA sequence: TGTGCCAGCAGCGCCTCACCGGGACTAGCGGGGGGTACGCAGTATTTT.

This chain joins TRBV5-1 and TRBJ2-5; D may be TRBD1 (5 bases). Germline V gives CDR1 SGHRS, CDR2 YFSETQ. V shed 3 bases and J shed 5 bases, with 17 bases lying between them. The CDR3 is 15 amino acids. The CDR3 DNA reads TGCGCCAGCAGCTCACTCGGACAAACTTTGGAGACCCAGTACTTC. It yields the protein CASSSLGQTLETQYF. Filled out from reference TRBV5-1 and TRBJ2-5, the complete variable domain reads KAGVTQTPRYLIKTRGQQVTLSCSPISGHRSVSWYQQTPGQGLQFLFEYFSETQRNKGNFPGRFSGRQFSNSRSEMNVSTLELGDSALYLCASSSLGQTLETQYFGPGTRLLVL.

J is TRBJ1-6 and V is TRBV10-2, with TRBD1 matching 9 bases. The trim removed 3 bases at V and 10 bases at J, leaving 4 bases unmatched. The CDR3 is made up of 14 amino acids. Germline V gene sequence: CDR1 WSHSY, CDR2 SAAADI. The CDR3 is CASSEWTGESPLHF. Here the CDR3 DNA reads TGCGCCAGCAGTGAATGGACAGGGGAGTCACCCCTCCACTTT.

V is TRBV5-1 and J is TRBJ2-7, with TRBD2 matching over 9 bases. After removal of 3 bases from V and 2 bases from J, the junction contained 3 bases not matched to a gene. Per germline, CDR1 SGHRS and CDR2 YFSETQ. The CDR3 loop spans 14 amino acids. The CDR3 coding sequence is TGCGCCAGCAGCTGGGGGACTAGCACCTACGAGCAGTACTTC. This codes for CASSWGTSTYEQYF. Using reference TRBV5-1 and TRBJ2-7 for the parts outside the CDR3, the full variable domain is KAGVTQTPRYLIKTRGQQVTLSCSPISGHRSVSWYQQTPGQGLQFLFEYFSETQRNKGNFPGRFSGRQFSNSRSEMNVSTLELGDSALYLCASSWGTSTYEQYFGPGTRLTVT.

This chain joins TRBV3-1 (or the pseudogene TRBV3-2) and TRBJ2-1; D is perhaps TRBD2 (6 bases). The CDR3 contains 13 residues. V gave up 4 bases and J gave up 6 bases, with 10 bases separating them. Germline CDR1 reads LGHDT; CDR2 reads YNNKEL (reference sequence). The CDR3 nucleotides are TGTGCCAGCAGCCTGGGACTGGTCAATGAGCAGTTCTTC. Amino acid sequence: CASSLGLVNEQFF.

CDR3 bases: TGCGCCAGCAGCTTTTACTCTGGGGCCAACGTCCTGACTTTC. Translation gives CASSFYSGANVLTF. This chain uses TRBV5-1 with TRBJ2-6; D gene unclear. With 2 bases removed from V and 0 bases from J, the gap between germline ends came to 3 bases. Germline V lookup: CDR1 SGHRS, CDR2 YFSETQ. This CDR3 is built from 14 residues.

The V gene is TRBV29-1, the J gene TRBJ1-2; 7 positions match TRBD1. CDR3 length: 13 residues. Germline V CDR1 and CDR2: SQVTM, ANQGSEA. V dropped 4 bases and J dropped 8; count of bases not matched to a gene: 10. CDR3 sequence reads: CSVVREGARGYTF. For the CDR3, the DNA is TGCAGCGTTGTACGGGAGGGGGCGCGGGGCTACACCTTC.

This clone was detected a few times. The chain is built from TRBV6-5 and TRBJ1-1, with 7 bases fitting TRBD1. Looked up from germline, CDR1 is MNHEY and CDR2 is SVGAGI. The CDR3 sequence is 14 residues long. V lost 8 bases and J lost 1; bases outside the gene matches: 7. DNA for the CDR3: TGTGCCAGCCTTCCGAACAGGGGGAACACTGAAGCTTTCTTT. Translation gives CASLPNRGNTEAFF.

This clone was counted only a few times. The chain has TRBV2 and TRBJ2-5; TRBD1 might be the D (5 bases). This CDR3 region has 13 residues. Deletions cut 6 bases from V and 3 bases from J, with 11 bases between. Germline CDR1 reads SNHLY; CDR2 reads FYNNEI. For the CDR3, the DNA is TGTGCCAGCAGGGTTGACAGAAAAGAGACCCAGTACTTC. Encoded protein: CASRVDRKETQYF.